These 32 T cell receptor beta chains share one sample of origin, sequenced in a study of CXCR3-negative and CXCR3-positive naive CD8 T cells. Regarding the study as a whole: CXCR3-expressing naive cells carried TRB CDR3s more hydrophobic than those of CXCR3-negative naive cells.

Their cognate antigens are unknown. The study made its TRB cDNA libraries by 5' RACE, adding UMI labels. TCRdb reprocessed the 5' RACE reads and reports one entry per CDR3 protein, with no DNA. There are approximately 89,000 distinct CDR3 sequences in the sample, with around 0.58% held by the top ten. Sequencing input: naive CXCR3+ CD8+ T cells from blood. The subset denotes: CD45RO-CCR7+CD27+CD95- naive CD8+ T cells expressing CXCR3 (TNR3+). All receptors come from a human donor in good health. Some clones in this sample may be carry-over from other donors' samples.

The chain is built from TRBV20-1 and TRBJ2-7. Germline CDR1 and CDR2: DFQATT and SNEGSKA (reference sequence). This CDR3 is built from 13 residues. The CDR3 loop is CSARDRSDYEQYF.

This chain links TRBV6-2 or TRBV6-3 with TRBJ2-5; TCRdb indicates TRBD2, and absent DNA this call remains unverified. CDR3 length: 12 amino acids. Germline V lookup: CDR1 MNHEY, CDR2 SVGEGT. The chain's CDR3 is CASSLTSETQYF.

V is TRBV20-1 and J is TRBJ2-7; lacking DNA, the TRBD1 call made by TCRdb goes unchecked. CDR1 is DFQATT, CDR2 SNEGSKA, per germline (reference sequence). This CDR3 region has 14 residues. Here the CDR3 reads CSAIGGTISYEQYF.

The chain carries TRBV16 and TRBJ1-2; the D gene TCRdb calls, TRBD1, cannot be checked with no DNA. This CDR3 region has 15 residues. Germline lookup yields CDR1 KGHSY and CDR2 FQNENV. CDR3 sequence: CASSQRWQGANGYTF.

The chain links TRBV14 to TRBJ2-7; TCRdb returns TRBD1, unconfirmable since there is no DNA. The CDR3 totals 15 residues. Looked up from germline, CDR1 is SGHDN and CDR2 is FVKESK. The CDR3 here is CASSPQSRGTYEQYF. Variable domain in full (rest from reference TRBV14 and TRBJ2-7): EAGVTQFPSHSVIEKGQTVTLRCDPISGHDNLYWYRRVMGKEIKFLLHFVKESKQDESGMPNNRFLAERTGGTYSTLKVQPAELEDSGVYFCASSPQSRGTYEQYFGPGTRLTVT.

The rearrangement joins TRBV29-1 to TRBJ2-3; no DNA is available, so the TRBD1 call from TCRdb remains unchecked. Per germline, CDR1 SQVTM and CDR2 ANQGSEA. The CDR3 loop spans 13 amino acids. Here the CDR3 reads CSVVRGGADTQYF.

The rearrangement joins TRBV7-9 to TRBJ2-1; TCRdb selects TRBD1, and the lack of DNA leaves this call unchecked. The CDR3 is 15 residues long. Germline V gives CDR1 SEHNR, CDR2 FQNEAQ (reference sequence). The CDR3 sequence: CASSSVQDWNNEQFF.

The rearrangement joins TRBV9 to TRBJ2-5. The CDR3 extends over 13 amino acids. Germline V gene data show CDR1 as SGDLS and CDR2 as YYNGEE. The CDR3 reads CASSVVGAETQYF.

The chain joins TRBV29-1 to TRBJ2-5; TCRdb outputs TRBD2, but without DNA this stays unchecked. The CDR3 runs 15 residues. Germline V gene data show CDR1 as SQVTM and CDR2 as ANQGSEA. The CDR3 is CSVRGLAGVQETQYF.

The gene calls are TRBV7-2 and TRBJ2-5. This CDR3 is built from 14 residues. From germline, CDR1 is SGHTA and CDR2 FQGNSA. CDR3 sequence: CASSGHRVLETQYF.

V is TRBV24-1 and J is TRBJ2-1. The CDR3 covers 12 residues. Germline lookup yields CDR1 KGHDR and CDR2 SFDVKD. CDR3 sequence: CATSELNNEQFF.

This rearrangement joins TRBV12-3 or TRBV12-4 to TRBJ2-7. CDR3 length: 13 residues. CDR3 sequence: CASSLGRTYEQYF.

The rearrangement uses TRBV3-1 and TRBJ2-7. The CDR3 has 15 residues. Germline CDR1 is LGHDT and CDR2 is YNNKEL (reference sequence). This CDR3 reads CASSQVWDSSYEQYF.

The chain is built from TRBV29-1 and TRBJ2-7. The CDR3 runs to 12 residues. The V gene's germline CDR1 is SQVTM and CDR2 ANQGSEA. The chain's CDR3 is CSVAGVGYEQYF.

CDR3: CASSQDAAQVYNEQFF. V gene TRBV4-1 combines with J gene TRBJ2-1; the TRBD2 assignment by TCRdb is unverifiable without DNA. CDR1 and CDR2 from the germline V gene are MGHRA and YSYEKL. The CDR3 totals 16 residues.

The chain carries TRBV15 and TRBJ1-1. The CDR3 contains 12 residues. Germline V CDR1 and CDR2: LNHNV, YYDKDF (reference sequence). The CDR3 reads CATSLKNTEAFF.

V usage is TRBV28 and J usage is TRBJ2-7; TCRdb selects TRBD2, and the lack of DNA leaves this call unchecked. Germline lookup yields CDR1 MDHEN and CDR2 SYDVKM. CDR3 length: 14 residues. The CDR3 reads CASGLAGGRYEQYF.

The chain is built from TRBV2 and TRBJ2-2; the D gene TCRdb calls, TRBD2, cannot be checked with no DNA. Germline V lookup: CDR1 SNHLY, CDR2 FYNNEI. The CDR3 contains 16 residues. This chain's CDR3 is CASSPGTSGTTGELFF.

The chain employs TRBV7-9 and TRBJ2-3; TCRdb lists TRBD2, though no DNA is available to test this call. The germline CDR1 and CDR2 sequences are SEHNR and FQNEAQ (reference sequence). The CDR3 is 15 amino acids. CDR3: CASTDSRALTDTQYF. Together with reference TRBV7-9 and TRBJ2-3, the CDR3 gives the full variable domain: DTGVSQNPRHKITKRGQNVTFRCDPISEHNRLYWYRQTLGQGPEFLTYFQNEAQLEKSRLLSDRFSAERPKGSFSTLEIQRTEQGDSAMYLCASTDSRALTDTQYFGPGTRLTVL.

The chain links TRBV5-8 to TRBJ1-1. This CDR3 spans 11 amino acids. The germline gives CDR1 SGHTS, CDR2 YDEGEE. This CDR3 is CASSGITEAFF. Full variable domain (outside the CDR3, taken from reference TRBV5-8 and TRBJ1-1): EAGVTQSPTHLIKTRGQQATLRCSPISGHTSVYWYQQALGLGLQFLLWYDEGEERNRGNFPPRFSGRQFPNYSSELNVNALELEDSALYLCASSGITEAFFGQGTRLTVV.

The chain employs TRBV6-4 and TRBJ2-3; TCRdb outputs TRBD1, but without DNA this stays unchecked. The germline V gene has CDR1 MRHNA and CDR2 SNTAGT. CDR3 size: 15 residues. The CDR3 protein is CASSNGGHSTDTQYF.

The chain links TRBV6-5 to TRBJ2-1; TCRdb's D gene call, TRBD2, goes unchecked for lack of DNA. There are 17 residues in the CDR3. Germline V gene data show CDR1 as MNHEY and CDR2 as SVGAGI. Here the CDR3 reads CASSYHIAGADYNEQFF.

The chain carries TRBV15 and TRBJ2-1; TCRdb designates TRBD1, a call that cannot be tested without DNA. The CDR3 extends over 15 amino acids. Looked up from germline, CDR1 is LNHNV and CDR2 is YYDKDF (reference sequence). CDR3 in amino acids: CATSGQGESFNEQFF.

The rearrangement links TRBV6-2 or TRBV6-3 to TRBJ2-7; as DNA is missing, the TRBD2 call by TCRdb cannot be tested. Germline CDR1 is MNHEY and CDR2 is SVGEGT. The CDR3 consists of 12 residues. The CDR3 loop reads CASSFGGDEQYF.

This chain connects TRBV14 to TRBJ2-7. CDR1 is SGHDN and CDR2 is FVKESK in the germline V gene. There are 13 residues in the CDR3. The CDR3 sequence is CASSPSSFYEQYF.

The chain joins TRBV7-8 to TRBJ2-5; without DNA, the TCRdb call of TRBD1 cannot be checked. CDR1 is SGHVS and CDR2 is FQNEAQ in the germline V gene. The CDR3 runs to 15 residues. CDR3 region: CASSAQGEGKETQYF.

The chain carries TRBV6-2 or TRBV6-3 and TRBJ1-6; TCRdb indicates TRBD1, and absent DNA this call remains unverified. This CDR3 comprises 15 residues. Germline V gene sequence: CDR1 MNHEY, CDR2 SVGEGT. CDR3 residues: CASSPHGDLNSPLHF.

CDR3 sequence: CSVVAASYEQYF. The chain joins TRBV29-1 to TRBJ2-7. The CDR3 spans 12 residues. Germline assignment: CDR1 SQVTM and CDR2 ANQGSEA.

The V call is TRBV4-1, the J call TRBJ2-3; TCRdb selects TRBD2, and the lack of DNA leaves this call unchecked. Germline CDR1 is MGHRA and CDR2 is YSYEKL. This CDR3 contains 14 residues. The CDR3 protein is CASSQVRGGDTQYF.

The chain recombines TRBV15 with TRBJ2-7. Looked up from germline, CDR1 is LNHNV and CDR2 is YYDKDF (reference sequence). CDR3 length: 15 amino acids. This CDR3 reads CATSRVVGGPYEQYF.

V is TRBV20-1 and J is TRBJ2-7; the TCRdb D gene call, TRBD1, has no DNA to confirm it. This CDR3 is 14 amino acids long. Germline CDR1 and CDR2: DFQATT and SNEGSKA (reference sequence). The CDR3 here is CSAWDRGLSYEQYF.

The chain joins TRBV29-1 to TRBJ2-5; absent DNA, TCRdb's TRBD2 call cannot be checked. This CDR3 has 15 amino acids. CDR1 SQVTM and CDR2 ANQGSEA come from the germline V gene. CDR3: CSVEDQRGPGETQYF.